The clone carrying this T cell receptor beta chain was seen many times. The antigen is not known. From the RT-PCR reads, TCRdb called clonotypes with MiXCR, one entry per CDR3 protein. The sample has about 800,000 distinct CDR3 sequences, 21% seen once. This sample stems from a study of response to subunit inactivated influenza vaccine. Broader study findings: It was suggested by the authors that few new T cells are recruited by each seasonal influenza vaccination.

Per the germline V gene, CDR1 is SQVTM and CDR2 is ANQGSEA. The CDR3 totals 11 residues. The junction had 1 base not matched to a gene; V was cut back by 6 bases and J by 2 bases. Sequences were derived from PBMCs from blood, sampled 4 to 6 days after vaccination. The chain has TRBV29-1 and TRBJ2-7; the match to TRBD1 covers 7 bases. The source of this sequence is a man aged 45 to 65 who received an inactivated influenza vaccine. The CDR3 DNA is TGCAGCGTAGGACAGGCCTACGAGCAGTACTTC. It codes for CSVGQAYEQYF.